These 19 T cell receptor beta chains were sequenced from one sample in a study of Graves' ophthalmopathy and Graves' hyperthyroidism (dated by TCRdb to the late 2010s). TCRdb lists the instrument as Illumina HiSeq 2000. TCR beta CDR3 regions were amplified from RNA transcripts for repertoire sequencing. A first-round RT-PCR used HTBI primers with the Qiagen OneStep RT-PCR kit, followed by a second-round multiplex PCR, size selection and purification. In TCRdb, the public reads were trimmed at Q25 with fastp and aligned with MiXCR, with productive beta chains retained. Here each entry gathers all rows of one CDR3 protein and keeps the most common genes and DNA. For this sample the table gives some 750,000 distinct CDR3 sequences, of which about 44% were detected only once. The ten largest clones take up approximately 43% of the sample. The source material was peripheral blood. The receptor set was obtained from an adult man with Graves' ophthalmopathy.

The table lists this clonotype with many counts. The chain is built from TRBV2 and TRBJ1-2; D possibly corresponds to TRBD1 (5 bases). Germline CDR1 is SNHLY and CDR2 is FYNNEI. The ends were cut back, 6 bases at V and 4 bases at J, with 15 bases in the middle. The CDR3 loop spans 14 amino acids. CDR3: CASSAAGAGYGYTF. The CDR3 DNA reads TGTGCCAGCAGCGCAGCCGGGGCTGGCTATGGCTACACCTTC.

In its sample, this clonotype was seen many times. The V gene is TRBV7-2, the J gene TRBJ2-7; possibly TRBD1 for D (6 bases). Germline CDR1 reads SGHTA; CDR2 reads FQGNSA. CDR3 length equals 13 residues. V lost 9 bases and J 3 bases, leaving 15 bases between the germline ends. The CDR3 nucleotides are TGTGCCAGAGGGGGAAGGGTTCACTACGAGCAGTACTTC. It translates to CARGGRVHYEQYF. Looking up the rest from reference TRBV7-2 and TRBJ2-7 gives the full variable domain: GAGVSQSPSNKVTEKGKDVELRCDPISGHTALYWYRQSLGQGLEFLIYFQGNSAPDKSGLPSDRFSAERTGGSVSTLTIQRTQQEDSAVYLCARGGRVHYEQYFGPGTRLTVT.

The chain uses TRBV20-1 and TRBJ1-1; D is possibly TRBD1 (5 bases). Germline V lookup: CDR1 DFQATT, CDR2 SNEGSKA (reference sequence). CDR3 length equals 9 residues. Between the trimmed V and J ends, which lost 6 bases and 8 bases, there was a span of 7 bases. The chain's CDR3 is CSARQEAFF. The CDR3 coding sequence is TGCAGTGCCAGACAGGAAGCTTTCTTT.

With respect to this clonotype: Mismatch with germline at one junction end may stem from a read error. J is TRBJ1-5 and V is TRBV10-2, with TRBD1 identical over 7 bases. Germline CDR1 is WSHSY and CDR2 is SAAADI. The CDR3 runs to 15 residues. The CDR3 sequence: CASSFTGAPNQPQHF. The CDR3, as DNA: TGTGCCAGCAGTTTTACAGGGGCGCCCAATCAGCCCCAGCATTTT.

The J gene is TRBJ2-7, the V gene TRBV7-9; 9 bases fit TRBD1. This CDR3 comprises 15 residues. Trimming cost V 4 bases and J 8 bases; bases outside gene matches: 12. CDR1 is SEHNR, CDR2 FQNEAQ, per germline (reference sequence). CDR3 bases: TGTGCCAGCAGCTCAAACAGGGGGCGAATTGGTCAGCAGTACTTC. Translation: CASSSNRGRIGQQYF.

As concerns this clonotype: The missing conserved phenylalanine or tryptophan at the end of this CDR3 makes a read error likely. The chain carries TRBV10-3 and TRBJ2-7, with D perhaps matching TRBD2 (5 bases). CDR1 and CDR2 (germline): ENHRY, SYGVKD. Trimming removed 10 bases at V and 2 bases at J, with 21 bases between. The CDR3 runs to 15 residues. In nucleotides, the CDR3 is TGTGCCAGCAGCTTGGGCGGGTTTACCGCCTACGAGCAGTACCTC. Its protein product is CASSLGGFTAYEQYL.

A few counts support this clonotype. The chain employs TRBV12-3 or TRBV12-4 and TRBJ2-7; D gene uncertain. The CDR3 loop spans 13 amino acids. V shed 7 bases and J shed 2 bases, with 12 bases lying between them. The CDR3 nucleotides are TGTGCCAGCACCCAACATGCTCCCTACGAGCAGTACTTC. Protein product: CASTQHAPYEQYF.

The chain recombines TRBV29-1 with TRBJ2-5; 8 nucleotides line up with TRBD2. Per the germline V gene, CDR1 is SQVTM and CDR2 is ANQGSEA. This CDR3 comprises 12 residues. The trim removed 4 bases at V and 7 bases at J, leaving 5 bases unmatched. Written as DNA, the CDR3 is TGCAGCGTTGCGAGCGGGGGTTGGACCCAGTACTTC. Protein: CSVASGGWTQYF. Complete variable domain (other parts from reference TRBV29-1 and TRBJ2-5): SAVISQKPSRDICQRGTSLTIQCQVDSQVTMMFWYRQQPGQSLTLIATANQGSEATYESGFVIDKFPISRPNLTFSTLTVSNMSPEDSSIYLCSVASGGWTQYFGPGTRLLVL.

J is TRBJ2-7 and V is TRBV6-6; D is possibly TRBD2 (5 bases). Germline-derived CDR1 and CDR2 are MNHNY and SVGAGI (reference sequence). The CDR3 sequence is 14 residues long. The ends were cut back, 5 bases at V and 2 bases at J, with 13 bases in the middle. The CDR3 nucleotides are TGTGCCAGCAGTGAGGGCCAGAGACCCTACGAGCAGTACTTC. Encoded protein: CASSEGQRPYEQYF.

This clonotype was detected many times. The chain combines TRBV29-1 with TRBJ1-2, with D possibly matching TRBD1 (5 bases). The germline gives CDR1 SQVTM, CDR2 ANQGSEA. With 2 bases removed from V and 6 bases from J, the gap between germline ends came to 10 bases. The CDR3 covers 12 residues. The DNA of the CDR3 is TGCAGCGTTGAATCGTCAGGGAATGGCTACACCTTC. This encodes CSVESSGNGYTF.

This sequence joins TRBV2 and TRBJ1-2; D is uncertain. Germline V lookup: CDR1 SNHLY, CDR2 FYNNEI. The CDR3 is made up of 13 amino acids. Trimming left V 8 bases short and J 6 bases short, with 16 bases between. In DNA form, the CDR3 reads TGTGCCAGCGTCTGGCCTCAGGTGGATGGCTACACCTTC. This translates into CASVWPQVDGYTF. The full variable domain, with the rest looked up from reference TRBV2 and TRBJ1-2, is EPEVTQTPSHQVTQMGQEVILRCVPISNHLYFYWYRQILGQKVEFLVSFYNNEISEKSEIFDDQFSVERPDGSNFTLKIRSTKLEDSAMYFCASVWPQVDGYTFGSGTRLTVV.

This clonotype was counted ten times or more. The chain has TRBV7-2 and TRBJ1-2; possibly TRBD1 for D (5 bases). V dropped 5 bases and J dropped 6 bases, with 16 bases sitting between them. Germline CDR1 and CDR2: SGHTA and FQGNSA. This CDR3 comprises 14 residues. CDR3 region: CASSSRRAGHGYTF. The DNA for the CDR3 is TGTGCCAGCAGCAGCCGGAGGGCAGGGCATGGCTACACCTTC.

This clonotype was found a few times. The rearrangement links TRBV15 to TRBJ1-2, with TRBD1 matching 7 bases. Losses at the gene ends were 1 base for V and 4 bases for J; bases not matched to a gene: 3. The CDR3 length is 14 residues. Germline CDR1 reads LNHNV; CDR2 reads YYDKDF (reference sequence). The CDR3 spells CATSRGTGIYGYTF. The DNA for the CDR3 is TGTGCCACCAGCAGAGGGACAGGCATCTATGGCTACACCTTC.

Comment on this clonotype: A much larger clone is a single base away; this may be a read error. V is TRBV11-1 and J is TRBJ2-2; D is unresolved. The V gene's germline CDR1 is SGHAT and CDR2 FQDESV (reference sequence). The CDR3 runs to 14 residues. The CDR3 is CAGSPVLNTGELFF. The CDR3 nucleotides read TGTGCCGGCAGCCCTGTCTTGAACACCGGGGAGCTGTTTTTT.

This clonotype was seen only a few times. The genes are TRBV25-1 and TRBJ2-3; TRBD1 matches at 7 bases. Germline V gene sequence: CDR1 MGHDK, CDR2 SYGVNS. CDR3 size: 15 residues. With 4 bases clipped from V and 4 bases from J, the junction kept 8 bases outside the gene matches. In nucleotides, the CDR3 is TGTGCCAGCAGTGGCCAGACAGGGCCTGCAGATACGCAGTATTTT. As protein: CASSGQTGPADTQYF.

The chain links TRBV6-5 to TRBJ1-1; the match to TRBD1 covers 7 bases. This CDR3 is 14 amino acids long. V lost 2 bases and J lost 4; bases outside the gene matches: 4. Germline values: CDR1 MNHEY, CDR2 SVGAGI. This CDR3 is CASSYPGTATEAFF. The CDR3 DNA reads TGTGCCAGCAGTTACCCGGGGACAGCCACTGAAGCTTTCTTT.

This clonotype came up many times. The chain's CDR3 is CASIKGSSGANVLTF. The CDR3 DNA sequence: TGTGCCAGTATTAAGGGTAGCTCTGGGGCCAACGTCCTGACTTTC. The J gene is TRBJ2-6, the V gene TRBV19; D not resolved. V gave up 7 bases and J gave up 0 bases, with 10 bases separating them. The CDR3 sequence is 15 residues long. Germline assignment: CDR1 LNHDA and CDR2 SQIVND (reference sequence).

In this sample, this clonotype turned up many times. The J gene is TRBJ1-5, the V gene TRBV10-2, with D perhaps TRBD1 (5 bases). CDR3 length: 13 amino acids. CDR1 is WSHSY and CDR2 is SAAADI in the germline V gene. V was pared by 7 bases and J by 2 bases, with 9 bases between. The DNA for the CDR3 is TGCGCCAGCACTCCGGGGGGCAATCAGCCCCAGCATTTT. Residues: CASTPGGNQPQHF.

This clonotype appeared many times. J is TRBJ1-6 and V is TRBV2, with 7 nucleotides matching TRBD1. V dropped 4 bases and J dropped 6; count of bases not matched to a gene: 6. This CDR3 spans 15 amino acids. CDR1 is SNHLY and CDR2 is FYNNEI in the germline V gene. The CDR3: CASSVHRGGNSPLHF. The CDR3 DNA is TGTGCCAGCAGTGTTCACAGGGGAGGTAATTCACCCCTCCACTTT.